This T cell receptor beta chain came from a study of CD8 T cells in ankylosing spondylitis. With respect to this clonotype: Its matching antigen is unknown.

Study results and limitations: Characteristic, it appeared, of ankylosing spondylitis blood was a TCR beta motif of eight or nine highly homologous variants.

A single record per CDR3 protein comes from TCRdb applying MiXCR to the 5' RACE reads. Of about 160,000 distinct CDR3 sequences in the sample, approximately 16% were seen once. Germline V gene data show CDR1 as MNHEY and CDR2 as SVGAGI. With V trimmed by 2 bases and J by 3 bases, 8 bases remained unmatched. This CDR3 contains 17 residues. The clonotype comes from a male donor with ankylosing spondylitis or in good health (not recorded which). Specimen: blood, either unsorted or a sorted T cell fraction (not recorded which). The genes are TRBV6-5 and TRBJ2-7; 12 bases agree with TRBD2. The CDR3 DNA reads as TGTGCCAGCAGTTACGCGGGACTAGCGGGCCGTCACTACGAGCAGTACTTC. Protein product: CASSYAGLAGRHYEQYF.